The rows below give T cell receptor beta chains drawn from one sample of a study of response to subunit inactivated influenza vaccine. TCRdb processed the RT-PCR reads anew with MiXCR; each CDR3 protein has one entry. The profile shows about 620,000 distinct CDR3 sequences, 11% of them singletons. This same sample was also part of a study on T cells expressing NK-cell markers.

The specimen comprised PBMCs from blood, sampled on the day of vaccination. These receptors all stem from a man in his fifties or sixties who received an inactivated influenza vaccine. The CDR3 runs from the conserved cysteine through the conserved F or W. Each record gives: V gene, J gene, clone size, D gene, CDR3 protein, CDR3 DNA. D genes are given only for firm matches. Part of the rows lack a size; the others show once, few, many or a class for expanded clones.

TRBV10-3	TRBJ2-6	few	TRBD1	CAIMQSQGARSGANVLTF	TGTGCCATTATGCAGTCACAGGGGGCTCGCTCTGGGGCCAACGTCCTGACTTTC
TRBV24-1	TRBJ2-5	.	TRBD2	CATSDSGLAGVETQYF	TGTGCCACCAGTGACTCCGGACTAGCGGGAGTAGAGACCCAGTACTTC
TRBV2	TRBJ2-7	.	.	CASSRSGVEQYF	TGTGCCAGCAGTCGTTCCGGGGTCGAGCAGTACTTC
TRBV12-3/TRBV12-4	TRBJ2-6	.	TRBD1	CASSPIPGQGTGANVLTF	TGTGCCAGCAGCCCTATACCGGGACAGGGAACTGGGGCCAACGTCCTGACTTTC
TRBV30	TRBJ1-4	.	.	CAWSVSQTEKLFF	TGTGCCTGGAGTGTCTCGCAGACTGAAAAACTGTTTTTT
TRBV12-3/TRBV12-4	TRBJ1-3	many	.	CASSHQGRRNTIYF	TGTGCCAGCAGCCATCAGGGGAGGCGAAACACCATATATTTT
TRBV29-1	TRBJ2-7	few	.	CSVEGPGPYEQYF	TGCAGCGTTGAAGGCCCAGGCCCCTACGAGCAGTACTTC
TRBV30	TRBJ2-6	.	.	CAGSARSGANVLTF	TGTGCCGGGAGTGCCCGCAGCGGGGCCAACGTCCTGACTTTC
TRBV29-1	TRBJ2-3	many	.	CSVSRSDRDTQYF	TGCAGCGTTTCGAGGAGTGACCGAGATACGCAGTATTTT
TRBV7-9	TRBJ2-5	.	TRBD2	CASTTWSGARLETQYF	TGTGCCAGCACCACGTGGAGCGGGGCGCGGTTGGAGACCCAGTACTTC
TRBV20-1	TRBJ2-1	many	TRBD2	CSATGLAGANYNEQFF	TGCAGTGCAACGGGACTAGCGGGAGCTAACTACAATGAGCAGTTCTTC
TRBV11-2	TRBJ1-1	.	.	CSSSLVENTEAFF	TGTTCCAGCAGCTTAGTAGAGAACACTGAAGCTTTCTTT
TRBV7-2	TRBJ2-5	.	TRBD2	CASSSASGGWGETQYF	TGTGCCAGCAGCTCAGCTAGCGGGGGGTGGGGAGAGACCCAGTACTTC
TRBV20-1	TRBJ2-3	.	TRBD2	CCARGVGASGSSTDTQYF	TGCTGTGCTAGAGGCGTCGGAGCTAGCGGGAGTAGCACAGATACGCAGTATTTT
TRBV20-1	TRBJ1-4	few	.	CSASPGVGEKLFF	TGCAGTGCTTCTCCAGGGGTTGGTGAAAAACTGTTTTTT
TRBV29-1	TRBJ2-2	few	.	CSVEEELTGELFF	TGCAGCGTTGAGGAGGAACTCACCGGGGAGCTGTTTTTT
TRBV2	TRBJ2-3	few	TRBD1	CASRGQGASTVDTDTQYF	TGTGCCAGCAGAGGACAGGGGGCGAGTACGGTGGACACAGATACGCAGTATTTT
TRBV7-2	TRBJ1-4	few	.	CASSFGGATNEKLFF	TGTGCCAGCAGCTTTGGAGGGGCAACTAATGAAAAACTGTTTTTT
TRBV24-1	TRBJ1-2	.	TRBD1	CATSDQGQGYGGYTF	TGTGCCACCAGTGACCAGGGACAGGGGTATGGTGGCTACACCTTC
TRBV5-5	TRBJ2-1	.	.	CASSPFDGMILEQFF	TGTGCCAGCAGCCCCTTTGACGGGATGATCCTTGAGCAGTTCTTC
TRBV4-3	TRBJ2-2	few	TRBD2	CASSLGLAGAMRGTGELFF	TGCGCCAGCAGCCTAGGACTAGCGGGAGCCATGCGAGGCACCGGGGAGCTGTTTTTT
TRBV28	TRBJ2-7	few	.	CASSFHTSYEQYF	TGTGCCAGCAGTTTCCACACTAGCTACGAGCAGTACTTC
TRBV5-1	TRBJ2-1	many	TRBD2	CASSFNLPGSSGRNEQFF	TGCGCCAGCAGCTTTAATCTACCCGGAAGCAGCGGGAGAAATGAGCAGTTCTTC
TRBV4-3	TRBJ1-3	few	.	CASSQDLTFGGNTIYF	TGCGCCAGCAGCCAAGATCTTACCTTCGGCGGAAACACCATATATTTT
TRBV20-1	TRBJ2-5	few	TRBD2	CSASAYPLAGQETQYF	TGCAGTGCCTCCGCCTATCCTCTAGCGGGACAAGAGACCCAGTACTTC
TRBV5-1	TRBJ2-1	many	.	CASKSWNSAERGMGPYNEQFF	TGCGCCAGCAAGTCCTGGAATAGCGCGGAGCGAGGCATGGGTCCATACAATGAGCAGTTCTTC
TRBV7-9	TRBJ2-2	few	TRBD1	CASTSMDRGLSGELFF	TGTGCCAGCACCTCCATGGACAGGGGGCTGTCCGGGGAGCTGTTTTTT
TRBV20-1	TRBJ1-1	many	.	CSARTMNTEAFF	TGCAGTGCGCGGACAATGAACACTGAAGCTTTCTTT